What follows are 14 T cell receptor beta chains derived from one specimen sequenced in a study of identifying expanded T cells in peripheral blood. The repertoire was sequenced with immunoSEQ multiplex PCR; TCRdb's copy has only in-frame clones and lacks some. The table records about 54,000 clones, roughly 87% of them present only once. The sequenced material came from blood. These receptors were taken from a person aged 18 to 75 in good health.

V gene TRBV19 combines with J gene TRBJ1-5; 8 positions match TRBD1. The CDR3 contains 22 residues. Germline CDR1 and CDR2: LNHDA and SQIVND (reference sequence). V gave up 3 bases and J gave up 0 bases; unmatched junction bases: 22. This CDR3 is CASSMARGAGGLRDLSNQPQHF. CDR3 nucleotides: TGTGCCAGTAGTATGGCGAGAGGGGCAGGGGGCCTTAGGGACCTTAGCAATCAGCCCCAGCATTTT. Filled out from reference TRBV19 and TRBJ1-5, the complete variable domain reads DGGITQSPKYLFRKEGQNVTLSCEQNLNHDAMYWYRQDPGQGLRLIYYSQIVNDFQKGDIAEGYSVSREKKESFPLTVTSAQKNPTAFYLCASSMARGAGGLRDLSNQPQHFGDGTRLSIL.

This sequence joins TRBV5-6 and TRBJ2-1; D is perhaps TRBD1 or TRBD2 (6 bases each). This CDR3 spans 16 amino acids. Trimming left V 4 bases short and J 2 bases short, with 16 bases between. CDR1 SGHDT and CDR2 YYEEEE come from the germline V gene. The chain's CDR3 is CASSLPGGVAYNEQFF. Here the CDR3 DNA reads TGTGCCAGCAGCCTACCCGGGGGCGTCGCCTACAATGAGCAGTTCTTC.

This clone was seen more than once but under ten times. This chain joins TRBV5-5 and TRBJ1-2, with D uncertain. The CDR3 has 13 amino acids. The germline CDR1 and CDR2 sequences are SGHKS and YYEKEE (reference sequence). The V end lost 4 bases, the J end lost 4 bases, and 11 bases lay between the germline ends. In DNA, the CDR3 is TGTGCCAGCAGCCCCGCGGCAGGCTATGGCTACACCTTC. Residues: CASSPAAGYGYTF. The full variable domain, its missing parts supplied by reference TRBV5-5 and TRBJ1-2, is DAGVTQSPTHLIKTRGQQVTLRCSPISGHKSVSWYQQVLGQGPQFIFQYYEKEERGRGNFPDRFSARQFPNYSSELNVNALLLGDSALYLCASSPAAGYGYTFGSGTRLTVV.

The chain couples TRBV6-1 to TRBJ2-5; TRBD1 matches at 11 bases. After removal of 11 bases from V and 6 bases from J, the junction contained 11 bases not matched to a gene. This CDR3 contains 14 residues. Germline CDR1 reads MNHNS; CDR2 reads SASEGT. The CDR3 here is CAGSGTGGFQTQYF. CDR3 nucleotides: TGTGCCGGGTCCGGGACAGGGGGGTTTCAGACCCAGTACTTC.

The chain employs TRBV10-1 and TRBJ2-3; TRBD1 matches at 10 bases. Per germline, CDR1 WNHNN and CDR2 SYGVQD (reference sequence). With 10 bases clipped from V and 4 bases from J, the junction kept 8 bases outside the gene matches. The CDR3 is made up of 14 amino acids. The CDR3 sequence is CATSRDRGADTQYF. For the CDR3, the DNA is TGCGCCACCTCCAGGGACAGGGGTGCAGATACGCAGTATTTT.

This chain joins TRBV4-1 and TRBJ1-2, with D maybe TRBD1 (5 bases). The germline V gene encodes CDR1 MGHRA and CDR2 YSYEKL. V shed 6 bases and J shed 2 bases, with 16 bases lying between them. The CDR3 extends over 15 amino acids. The CDR3 DNA follows: TGCGCCAGCAGTCTTCGGGACCGCGTGAACTATGGCTACACCTTC. Translated, it gives CASSLRDRVNYGYTF.

The gene calls are TRBV27 and TRBJ2-7, with D maybe TRBD2 (7 bases). Trimming shortened V by 1 base and J by 7 bases, and 11 bases separated the two germline ends. The CDR3 totals 13 residues. Germline assignment: CDR1 MNHEY and CDR2 SMNVEV (reference sequence). The CDR3 loop is CASSLWGGREQYF. The CDR3 bases are TGTGCCAGCAGTTTATGGGGGGGGCGAGAGCAGTACTTC.

The rearrangement links TRBV19 to TRBJ2-1, with 10 bases that match TRBD2. Germline loops: CDR1 LNHDA, CDR2 SQIVND (reference sequence). The V gene end was trimmed by 4 bases and the J gene end by 9 bases; junction bases not matched to a gene: 9. There are 15 residues in the CDR3. CDR3: CASSKTSGISGEQFF. As DNA, the CDR3 is TGTGCCAGTAGTAAAACTAGCGGGATTTCGGGTGAGCAGTTCTTC.

This chain connects TRBV6-5 to TRBJ1-5, with D tentatively TRBD1 (6 bases). Looked up from germline, CDR1 is MNHEY and CDR2 is SVGAGI. The CDR3 has 14 amino acids. The germline V and J ends were trimmed by 4 bases and 3 bases, with 10 bases remaining between them. Here the CDR3 DNA reads TGTGCCAGCAGTTCCAACAGGGACAATCAGCCCCAGCATTTT. Its translation: CASSSNRDNQPQHF.

V gene TRBV5-6 combines with J gene TRBJ2-2; 10 bases fit TRBD1. This CDR3 is built from 16 residues. The V segment lost 4 bases and the J segment 3 bases; nucleotides outside the gene matches: 6. Germline values: CDR1 SGHDT, CDR2 YYEEEE. The CDR3 DNA sequence: TGTGCCAGCAGCCCAAGACAGGGGGCGTACACCGGGGAGCTGTTTTTT. Translation: CASSPRQGAYTGELFF.

This rearrangement joins TRBV5-1 to TRBJ1-3; D call uncertain. This CDR3 region has 16 residues. Germline V gene lookup returns CDR1 SGHRS and CDR2 YFSETQ. Trimming cost V 0 bases and J 0 bases, with 10 bases left between them. The CDR3 sequence: CASSLERSHSGNTIYF. The CDR3, as DNA: TGCGCCAGCAGCTTGGAGAGGTCTCACTCTGGAAACACCATATATTTT. Filled out from reference TRBV5-1 and TRBJ1-3, the complete variable domain reads KAGVTQTPRYLIKTRGQQVTLSCSPISGHRSVSWYQQTPGQGLQFLFEYFSETQRNKGNFPGRFSGRQFSNSRSEMNVSTLELGDSALYLCASSLERSHSGNTIYFGEGSWLTVV.

This chain joins TRBV7-2 and TRBJ2-1; no firm D call. Germline values: CDR1 SGHTA, CDR2 FQGNSA. The CDR3 totals 15 residues. The V and J ends lost 0 bases and 9 bases respectively, with 15 bases between them. The CDR3 region has the DNA TGTGCCAGCAGCTTAGCGACGATTCTGAGAGGTGAGCAGTTCTTC. Encoded protein: CASSLATILRGEQFF.

The chain joins TRBV5-1 to TRBJ2-2; D perhaps matches TRBD1 (6 bases). V was trimmed by 3 bases and J by 2 bases, leaving 8 bases between them. The CDR3 loop spans 14 amino acids. Germline V gene sequence: CDR1 SGHRS, CDR2 YFSETQ. CDR3: CASSSGVNTGELFF. CDR3 bases: TGCGCCAGCAGCTCAGGGGTAAACACCGGGGAGCTGTTTTTT.

V and J are TRBV4-1 and TRBJ2-1; D unclear. Trimming shortened V by 1 base and J by 0 bases, and 10 bases separated the two germline ends. This CDR3 has 16 amino acids. The germline V gene encodes CDR1 MGHRA and CDR2 YSYEKL. The DNA for the CDR3 is TGCGCCAGCAGCCAAGTAGATATGATCTCCTACAATGAGCAGTTCTTC. It is translated as CASSQVDMISYNEQFF.